This T cell receptor (beta chain) was identified during a study of read filtering for tumor transcriptome and immune sequencing. Study at large: Mean patient age was around 66 years, range about 45 to 85; roughly 18 male, around 14 female. Transcriptome libraries were built from DNase-treated RNA.

The library was built from 400 ng RNA with molecular barcoded adaptors for alpha/delta and beta/gamma chains. TCRdb reprocessed the reads via MiXCR and lists one record per CDR3 protein. Of about 27,000 distinct CDR3 sequences in the sample, about an eighth were seen once. Ten or more counts support this clonotype. Sampling of bone marrow took place during active disease in every patient. The sequencing input was a population of CD138-negative cells sorted from bone marrow. The receptor comes from a donor at least 40 years old with multiple myeloma.

CDR3: CASSLLRGLEQYF. In DNA form, the CDR3 reads TGTGCCAGCAGCTTGCTCAGGGGGTTGGAGCAGTACTTC. This sequence joins TRBV5-6 and TRBJ2-7; 7 bases are a match to TRBD1. The junction had 5 bases not matched to a gene; V was cut back by 1 base and J by 7 bases. The CDR3 length is 13 residues. Germline CDR1 is SGHDT and CDR2 is YYEEEE. Supplemented by reference TRBV5-6 and TRBJ2-7, the full variable domain reads DAGVTQSPTHLIKTRGQQVTLRCSPKSGHDTVSWYQQALGQGPQFIFQYYEEEERQRGNFPDRFSGHQFPNYSSELNVNALLLGDSALYLCASSLLRGLEQYFGPGTRLTVT.